The 10 T cell receptor beta chains below come from one sample, sequenced in a study of CD8 T cells in ankylosing spondylitis. General study findings and limits: A TCR beta motif made of about 8 highly homologous variants seemed typical of ankylosing spondylitis blood.

The antigens for these receptors are not known. TCRdb ran MiXCR on the 5' RACE reads and lists one entry per CDR3 protein. This table holds approximately 150,000 distinct CDR3 sequences, about 15% found once. The sample comprised blood, either unsorted or a sorted T cell fraction (not recorded which). The receptors stem from a male donor with ankylosing spondylitis.

This clonotype was counted at least ten times. This chain connects TRBV7-9 to TRBJ2-2; TRBD2 aligns across 8 bases. This CDR3 is 15 amino acids long. The V gene end was trimmed by 2 bases and the J gene end by 6 bases; junction bases not matched to a gene: 5. The germline V gene encodes CDR1 SEHNR and CDR2 FQNEAQ (reference sequence). CDR3 nucleotide sequence: TGTGCCAGCAGCTTACCAGCGGGAGCCCCCGGGGAGCTGTTTTTT. Translating gives CASSLPAGAPGELFF. Filled out from reference TRBV7-9 and TRBJ2-2, the complete variable domain reads DTGVSQNPRHKITKRGQNVTFRCDPISEHNRLYWYRQTLGQGPEFLTYFQNEAQLEKSRLLSDRFSAERPKGSFSTLEIQRTEQGDSAMYLCASSLPAGAPGELFFGEGSRLTVL.

In its sample, this clonotype was seen a few times. The CDR3 DNA follows: TGCGCCAGCAGCCACGAAGTAGCGAATAGTGGGCCCAATGAGCAGTTCTTC. Translating it yields CASSHEVANSGPNEQFF. J is TRBJ2-1 and V is TRBV4-3; tentatively, D is TRBD2 (5 bases). CDR1 and CDR2 (germline): LGHNA, YSLEER. V was clipped by 3 bases and J by 6 bases, with 21 bases between them. The length of the CDR3 is 17 residues.

A word on this clonotype: A read error is likely, as this CDR3 ends without the conserved phenylalanine or tryptophan. V usage is TRBV20-1 and J usage is TRBJ2-7; 8 bases align to TRBD1. The CDR3 runs to 12 residues. The junction had 3 bases not matched to a gene; V was cut back by 6 bases and J by 2 bases. Germline assignment: CDR1 DFQATT and CDR2 SNEGSKA (reference sequence). CDR3 amino acids: CSATDRAYEQYY. As DNA, the CDR3 is TGCAGTGCCACGGACAGGGCCTACGAGCAGTACTAC.

This clonotype was observed a few times. This sequence joins TRBV25-1 and TRBJ2-7; no definite D call. V shed 2 bases and J shed 2 bases, with 10 bases lying between them. The CDR3 has 14 residues. Per germline, CDR1 MGHDK and CDR2 SYGVNS. DNA of the CDR3: TGTGCCAGCAGTGAAGAGCCACATACCTACGAGCAGTACTTC. Amino acid sequence: CASSEEPHTYEQYF.

The V gene is TRBV27, the J gene TRBJ2-1; D might be TRBD1 or TRBD2, each matching 6 bases. The CDR3 covers 12 residues. Germline V gene lookup returns CDR1 MNHEY and CDR2 SMNVEV (reference sequence). The V end was cut by 9 bases, the J end by 7 bases, with 13 bases between. The CDR3 DNA sequence: TGTGCCAGTCGAGGAGGGGGGAATGAGCAGTTCTTC. It yields the protein CASRGGGNEQFF.

The CDR3 DNA reads TGTGCCAGCAGCACCCCGACAGTCTACGAGCAGTACTTC. Translated, it gives CASSTPTVYEQYF. The rearrangement links TRBV28 to TRBJ2-7; perhaps TRBD1 as D (5 bases). Germline CDR1 MDHEN, CDR2 SYDVKM. The V end was cut by 6 bases, the J end by 3 bases, with 12 bases between. The CDR3 covers 13 residues. The full variable domain, its missing parts supplied by reference TRBV28 and TRBJ2-7, is DVKVTQSSRYLVKRTGEKVFLECVQDMDHENMFWYRQDPGLGLRLIYFSYDVKMKEKGDIPEGYSVSREKKERFSLILESASTNQTSMYLCASSTPTVYEQYFGPGTRLTVT.

This clonotype was detected ten times or more. V usage is TRBV29-1 and J usage is TRBJ1-2, with TRBD1 matching 7 bases. There are 14 residues in the CDR3. V gave up 3 bases and J gave up 6 bases; unmatched junction bases: 10. Germline lookup yields CDR1 SQVTM and CDR2 ANQGSEA. CDR3 region: CSVDPPTGRDGYTF. As DNA, the CDR3 is TGCAGCGTTGATCCCCCGACAGGGAGGGATGGCTACACCTTC.

This clonotype occurred a few times. This chain connects TRBV28 to TRBJ1-5; 8 nucleotides match TRBD1. The CDR3 extends over 15 amino acids. Losses at the gene ends were 3 bases for V and 2 bases for J; bases not matched to a gene: 3. Per germline, CDR1 MDHEN and CDR2 SYDVKM. This CDR3 is CASSLSGQGNQPQHF. The CDR3 nucleotides are TGTGCCAGCAGTTTGTCGGGACAGGGCAATCAGCCCCAGCATTTT.

The CDR3 nucleotides are TGTGCCAGCAGCTTAGCCGGGGGACAGAGTGGAGGAAAACTGTTTTTT. Its translation is CASSLAGGQSGGKLFF. This chain joins TRBV7-9 and TRBJ1-4, with TRBD1 identical over 7 bases. Germline V CDR1 and CDR2: SEHNR, FQNEAQ (reference sequence). The length of the CDR3 is 16 residues. The ends lost 0 bases at V and 10 bases at J; junction bases unmatched: 11.

CDR3 nucleotides: TGTGCCAGCAGCGCCCCGCGGGCAGATACGCAGTATTTT. Translated, it gives CASSAPRADTQYF. This sequence joins TRBV9 and TRBJ2-3; possibly TRBD2 for D (5 bases). Germline lookup yields CDR1 SGDLS and CDR2 YYNGEE. The V end lost 3 bases, the J end lost 4 bases, and 9 bases lay between the germline ends. CDR3 size: 13 residues.